These 22 T cell receptor beta chains were sequenced from one sample in a study of cytomegalovirus exposure and HLA in healthy donors (TCRdb year 2017). Preparation of the library involved the immunoSEQ multiplex PCR assay. For the multiplex PCR, a mixture combining 60 forward primers for TCR Vbeta segments and 13 reverse primers for TCR Jbeta segments was used. TCRdb limited this immuneACCESS table to in-frame rearrangements with V and J called. A share of clones is missing; checked studies link under half to unresolved V genes, and the rest is unexplained. The sample table lists approximately 150,000 clones, roughly 80% of them with a count of one. Around 4.1% of the sample is in the top ten clones. The sample comprised PBMCs. The receptors shown here come from a man in his forties or fifties in good health and CMV-seropositive.

The chain joins TRBV6-5 to TRBJ1-5; a weak D match, TRBD1 (6 bases). Looked up from germline, CDR1 is MNHEY and CDR2 is SVGAGI. Trimming took 5 bases from V and 9 from J, leaving 17 bases between them. This CDR3 has 14 residues. CDR3 amino acids: CASSATTGGGPQHF. In nucleotides, the CDR3 is TGTGCCAGCAGTGCAACGACAGGAGGAGGGCCCCAGCATTTT.

J is TRBJ2-3 and V is TRBV9, with 8 bases that match TRBD2. From germline, CDR1 is SGDLS and CDR2 YYNGEE. J lost 4 bases, V lost 0 bases, and 10 bases had no gene match. The CDR3 spans 17 residues. The CDR3 sequence is CASSVGVRAGAADTQYF. CDR3 bases: TGTGCCAGCAGCGTAGGAGTTCGAGCGGGGGCCGCAGATACGCAGTATTTT.

The chain combines TRBV30 with TRBJ2-7; 8 bases are a match to TRBD1. The CDR3 sequence is 12 residues long. CDR1 and CDR2 (germline): GTSNPN, SVGIG (reference sequence). V was clipped by 2 bases and J by 6 bases; unmatched bases: 3. The CDR3 loop is CAWSRQGSEQYF. In DNA, the CDR3 is TGTGCCTGGAGTCGACAGGGGAGCGAGCAGTACTTC.

The chain employs TRBV28 and TRBJ2-7; possibly TRBD1 for D (5 bases). Deletions cut 5 bases from V and 0 bases from J, with 17 bases between. CDR1 is MDHEN and CDR2 is SYDVKM in the germline V gene. The CDR3 covers 16 residues. CDR3 amino acids: CASSPKYRSISYEQYF. The DNA for the CDR3 is TGTGCCAGCAGTCCAAAATACAGGTCCATCTCCTACGAGCAGTACTTC. Based on the CDR3 plus reference TRBV28 and TRBJ2-7, the full variable domain is DVKVTQSSRYLVKRTGEKVFLECVQDMDHENMFWYRQDPGLGLRLIYFSYDVKMKEKGDIPEGYSVSREKKERFSLILESASTNQTSMYLCASSPKYRSISYEQYFGPGTRLTVT.

The V and J genes are TRBV7-8 and TRBJ1-2, with TRBD1 as a possible D gene (5 bases). V was cut by 3 bases and J by 0 bases, with 8 bases left in between. The CDR3 runs 14 residues. The germline gives CDR1 SGHVS, CDR2 FQNEAQ. In nucleotides, the CDR3 is TGTGCCAGCAGCTTGGGGGGATCTAACTATGGCTACACCTTC. As protein: CASSLGGSNYGYTF. The variable domain in full, completed from reference TRBV7-8 and TRBJ1-2, reads GAGVSQSPRYKVAKRGQDVALRCDPISGHVSLFWYQQALGQGPEFLTYFQNEAQLDKSGLPSDRFFAERPEGSVSTLKIQRTQQEDSAVYLCASSLGGSNYGYTFGSGTRLTVV.

This clone was seen a handful of times. V gene TRBV7-2 combines with J gene TRBJ2-5; TRBD2 matches at 7 bases. Losses at the gene ends were 5 bases for V and 1 base for J; bases not matched to a gene: 10. Looked up from germline, CDR1 is SGHTA and CDR2 is FQGNSA. This CDR3 contains 16 residues. CDR3 nucleotides: TGTGCCAGCAGCCTCCGGGCTAGCGGTTCCCAAGAGACCCAGTACTTC. Protein product: CASSLRASGSQETQYF. The full variable domain, completed using reference TRBV7-2 and TRBJ2-5, is GAGVSQSPSNKVTEKGKDVELRCDPISGHTALYWYRQSLGQGLEFLIYFQGNSAPDKSGLPSDRFSAERTGGSVSTLTIQRTQQEDSAVYLCASSLRASGSQETQYFGPGTRLLVL.

The chain couples TRBV2 to TRBJ2-2, with 7 bases fitting TRBD1. With 6 bases clipped from V and 4 bases from J, the junction kept 8 bases outside the gene matches. In germline, CDR1 is SNHLY, CDR2 FYNNEI. The length of the CDR3 is 15 residues. CDR3 sequence (DNA): TGTGCCAGCAGGTCTGTCAGGGGGACCACCGGGGAGCTGTTTTTT. This sequence encodes CASRSVRGTTGELFF. Combining the CDR3 with reference TRBV2 and TRBJ2-2 gives the whole variable domain EPEVTQTPSHQVTQMGQEVILRCVPISNHLYFYWYRQILGQKVEFLVSFYNNEISEKSEIFDDQFSVERPDGSNFTLKIRSTKLEDSAMYFCASRSVRGTTGELFFGEGSRLTVL.

CDR3 nucleotide sequence: TGCGCCAGCAGCAGGGAGGTCGCACTCTCCACCGGGGAGCTGTTTTTT. Translating gives CASSREVALSTGELFF. This chain uses TRBV10-2 with TRBJ2-2; the D gene is possibly TRBD2 (6 bases). The CDR3 is made up of 16 amino acids. The germline CDR1 and CDR2 sequences are WSHSY and SAAADI. The V and J ends lost 6 bases and 4 bases respectively, with 18 bases between them.

V and J are TRBV7-8 and TRBJ2-1; tentatively, D is TRBD2 (5 bases). Per the germline V gene, CDR1 is SGHVS and CDR2 is FQNEAQ. Deletions cut 2 bases from V and 5 bases from J, with 10 bases between. The CDR3 covers 14 residues. The CDR3, as DNA: TGTGCCAGCAGCTTATGGGGTAGCGACAATGAGCAGTTCTTC. Translating it yields CASSLWGSDNEQFF.

The chain couples TRBV7-6 to TRBJ2-2; 8 positions agree with TRBD2. V trimming: 1 base; J trimming: 4 bases; junction bases outside the gene matches: 14. Per the germline V gene, CDR1 is SGHVS and CDR2 is FNYEAQ. The CDR3 sequence is 19 residues long. The CDR3 DNA is TGTGCCAGCAGCTTAGATTGGCCCTCCGGAACTAGCGGCACCGGGGAGCTGTTTTTT. Residues: CASSLDWPSGTSGTGELFF.

The gene calls are TRBV28 and TRBJ1-4, with D possibly TRBD1 on 5 matching bases. Trimming stripped 2 bases from V and 8 bases from J, with 15 bases between. The CDR3 contains 15 residues. The germline V gene has CDR1 MDHEN and CDR2 SYDVKM. CDR3 nucleotides: TGTGCCAGCAGTTTAGGGGCAGCCCTTGGGGAAAAACTGTTTTTT. Residues: CASSLGAALGEKLFF. The whole variable domain, filled in from reference TRBV28 and TRBJ1-4, reads DVKVTQSSRYLVKRTGEKVFLECVQDMDHENMFWYRQDPGLGLRLIYFSYDVKMKEKGDIPEGYSVSREKKERFSLILESASTNQTSMYLCASSLGAALGEKLFFGSGTQLSVL.

CDR3 protein: CASSLLAGAGNEQFF. The CDR3 DNA reads as TGTGCCAGCAGTTTACTAGCGGGAGCGGGTAATGAGCAGTTCTTC. The V gene is TRBV27, the J gene TRBJ2-1; TRBD2 matches at 10 bases. The CDR3 totals 15 residues. Germline CDR1 reads MNHEY; CDR2 reads SMNVEV (reference sequence). Trimming removed 2 bases from V and 7 bases from J; junction bases left unmatched: 5.

V is TRBV21-1 and J is TRBJ2-7; the DNA was not compared with TRBD1, the D call given in the table. TRBV21-1 is assigned pseudogene status. CDR3 length: 16 amino acids. The CDR3 sequence: CAALGEGTGVWDEQYF. Written as DNA, the CDR3 is TGTGCCGCTCTGGGGGAGGGGACAGGAGTTTGGGACGAGCAGTACTTC.

The chain links TRBV5-1 to TRBJ2-7; 10 positions match TRBD1. The V segment lost 4 bases and the J segment 6 bases; nucleotides outside the gene matches: 7. The CDR3 spans 14 residues. Germline V gene lookup returns CDR1 SGHRS and CDR2 YFSETQ. The DNA for the CDR3 is TGCGCCAGCAGCGGCACCGGGACAGGGGCCGAGCAGTACTTC. Protein sequence: CASSGTGTGAEQYF.

V is TRBV6-5 and J is TRBJ1-5; 9 bases align to TRBD1. CDR1 MNHEY and CDR2 SVGAGI come from the germline V gene. This CDR3 is built from 15 residues. J lost 6 bases, V lost 6 bases, and 9 bases had no gene match. CDR3 sequence (DNA): TGTGCCAGCAGGTCGACAGGGGGAGGGAGTCAGCCCCAGCATTTT. Translated, it gives CASRSTGGGSQPQHF.

The V gene is TRBV4-1, the J gene TRBJ1-2; 9 bases are a match to TRBD1. The CDR3 has 16 amino acids. V gave up 0 bases and J gave up 4 bases; unmatched junction bases: 6. Germline CDR1 is MGHRA and CDR2 is YSYEKL. CDR3 sequence reads: CASSQDWGQGPYGYTF. Here the CDR3 DNA reads TGCGCCAGCAGCCAAGATTGGGGACAGGGCCCCTATGGCTACACCTTC.

The chain links TRBV6-6 to TRBJ2-5; weak D call: TRBD1 (6 bases). Germline V CDR1 and CDR2: MNHNY, SVGAGI (reference sequence). Trimming cost V 6 bases and J 5 bases, with 13 bases left between them. The CDR3 consists of 13 residues. CDR3 in DNA: TGTGCCAGCAGCCTACAGGGCGCGGAGACCCAGTACTTC. It codes for CASSLQGAETQYF.

This chain connects TRBV4-1 to TRBJ1-1, with 7 bases matching TRBD1. Germline V gene sequence: CDR1 MGHRA, CDR2 YSYEKL. This CDR3 comprises 15 residues. V shed 0 bases and J 4 bases; nucleotides not matched to a gene: 5. CDR3 region: CASSQDRGSGTEAFF. In DNA, the CDR3 is TGCGCCAGCAGCCAAGACAGGGGGTCCGGCACTGAAGCTTTCTTT.

This clone was observed a few times. This chain joins TRBV29-1 and TRBJ2-1; 8 nucleotides match TRBD2. CDR1 and CDR2 (germline): SQVTM, ANQGSEA. V lost 6 bases to trimming and J lost 9 bases; unmatched junction nucleotides: 10. The CDR3 has 13 amino acids. This CDR3 reads CSVDPGLGGEQFF. In DNA, the CDR3 is TGCAGCGTCGACCCGGGACTAGGAGGTGAGCAGTTCTTC.

The chain joins TRBV19 to TRBJ2-7; 12 positions match TRBD2. Germline V lookup: CDR1 LNHDA, CDR2 SQIVND (reference sequence). The CDR3 is 19 residues long. The ends lost 1 base at V and 0 bases at J; junction bases unmatched: 10. For the CDR3, the DNA is TGTGCCAGTAGTATAGGTCCTAGCGGGAGGGCCGGCTCCTCCTACGAGCAGTACTTC. It is translated as CASSIGPSGRAGSSYEQYF.

The gene calls are TRBV5-1 and TRBJ1-1, with unresolved D. CDR3 size: 13 residues. CDR1 is SGHRS, CDR2 YFSETQ, per germline. The V end was cut by 0 bases, the J end by 4 bases, with 7 bases between. In DNA form, the CDR3 reads TGCGCCAGCAGCTTGGTAGGAGTCACTGAAGCTTTCTTT. Encoded protein: CASSLVGVTEAFF.

Only one count was recorded for this clone. The gene calls are TRBV5-3 and TRBJ2-7; 9 bases fit TRBD1. TRBV5-3 is assigned to the ORF class and has an uncertain function. The V segment lost 1 base and the J segment 6 bases; nucleotides outside the gene matches: 11. The CDR3 has 16 amino acids. The CDR3 is CARSLCPGTGFVEQYF. The DNA for the CDR3 is TGTGCCAGAAGCTTGTGTCCGGGGACAGGGTTCGTCGAGCAGTACTTC.